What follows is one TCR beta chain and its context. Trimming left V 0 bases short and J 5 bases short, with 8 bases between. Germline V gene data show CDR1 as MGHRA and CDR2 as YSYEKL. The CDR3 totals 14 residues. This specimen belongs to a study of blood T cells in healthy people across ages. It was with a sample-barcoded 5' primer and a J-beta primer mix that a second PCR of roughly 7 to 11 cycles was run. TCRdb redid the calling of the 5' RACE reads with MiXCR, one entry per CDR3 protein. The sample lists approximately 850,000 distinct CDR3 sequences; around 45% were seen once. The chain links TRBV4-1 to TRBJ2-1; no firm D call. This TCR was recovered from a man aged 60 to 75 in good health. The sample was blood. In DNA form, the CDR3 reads TGCGCCAGCAGCCAAGAACCGGGTGACAATGAGCAGTTCTTC. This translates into CASSQEPGDNEQFF.